There are a few counts of the clone carrying this T cell receptor beta chain. What it recognizes is unknown. This sample is drawn from a study of response to subunit inactivated influenza vaccine. The study, taken as a whole, reports: Authors suggested seasonal influenza vaccinations each recruit few new T cells.

TCRdb analysed the RT-PCR reads with MiXCR anew, one entry per CDR3 protein. Here the sample spans roughly 650,000 distinct CDR3 sequences, approximately 15% being singletons. There are 15 residues in the CDR3. Trimming pared 1 base from V and 4 bases from J, leaving 11 bases between. Per the germline V gene, CDR1 is LGHNA and CDR2 is YNFKEQ. V usage is TRBV4-2 and J usage is TRBJ2-1; no reliable D call. This sample comprised PBMCs from blood, obtained roughly 15 days before vaccination. The sequence came from a man aged 50 or older who received an inactivated influenza vaccine. CDR3 sequence reads: CASSQGGITYNEQFF. The CDR3 DNA follows: TGTGCCAGCAGCCAAGGAGGAATAACGTACAATGAGCAGTTCTTC.